These T cell receptor beta chains were read from a single sample in a study of identical twins. TCRdb re-analysed the 5' RACE reads in MiXCR, keeping a single row per CDR3 protein. The sample includes some 1,700,000 distinct CDR3 sequences, under 35% of them seen just once. Sequenced material: cord blood. Source of these receptors: a newborn girl in good health. The conserved cysteine and the conserved F or W are not part of the CDR3 here.

v_gene	j_gene	len	CDR3aa
TRBV18	TRBJ2-3	16	ASSPGLAGRSRTDTQY
TRBV7-2	TRBJ1-5	14	ASSLVRGGVNQPQH
TRBV5-5	-	10	ASSGVGGEQY
TRBV10-3	TRBJ1-2	10	AIREPPYGYT
TRBV6-1	TRBJ2-1	13	ASNPSYISYNEQF
TRBV20-1	TRBJ2-2	12	SALAETSSGELF
TRBV7-9	TRBJ1-4	13	ASSWDLKRGEKLF
TRBV12-3/TRBV12-4	TRBJ2-1	11	ASTLKREDEQF
TRBV11-2	TRBJ1-2	12	ASSTGTGDYGYT
TRBV28	TRBJ1-1	13	ASRRGQVMNTEAF
TRBV6-5	TRBJ2-7	13	ASRPGLAGLREQY
TRBV5-1	TRBJ2-5	13	ASSLAMTSGETQY
TRBV5-1	TRBJ1-2	13	ASSLEGRGNYGYT
TRBV6-4	TRBJ2-2	12	ASRSSGATGELF
TRBV28	TRBJ2-3	13	ASSLMVEGTDTQY
TRBV4-2	TRBJ2-3	13	ASSQDITGGDTQY
TRBV11-1	TRBJ2-7	13	ASSLRDYSSYEQY
TRBV28	-	14	ASSPQSGSSYNEQY
TRBV12-3/TRBV12-4	TRBJ1-6	13	ASSSRDRLNSPLH
TRBV28	TRBJ2-7	11	ASVDRVGYEQY
TRBV20-1	TRBJ1-5	11	SVGTTGYQPRH
TRBV9	TRBJ2-1	13	ASSPRGGGYNEQF
TRBV20-1	-	12	SARSNPDPETQY
TRBV20-1	TRBJ1-5	13	SAGRTGTGSQPQH
TRBV28	TRBJ2-3	16	ASSSEARDSYYTDTQY
TRBV11-2	TRBJ1-5	13	ASSLDPTGVQPQH
TRBV10-3	TRBJ2-1	11	ATYSGGSDEQF
TRBV11-2	TRBJ2-3	12	ASSLRPRTDTQY
TRBV4-1	TRBJ2-7	13	ASSQARGVSYEQY
TRBV29-1	TRBJ2-7	12	SALLAGNPYEQY
TRBV20-1	TRBJ2-4	12	SARQGLAKNIQY
TRBV4-1	TRBJ1-4	13	ASSQEAQGRGKLF
TRBV28	TRBJ2-3	13	ASRAHKSPGDTQY
TRBV3-1	TRBJ2-1	14	ASSPLGGRARNEQF
TRBV20-1	TRBJ1-2	10	SASGSSYGYT
TRBV28	TRBJ2-7	8	ARIFYEQY
TRBV27	TRBJ2-7	12	ASSLDRTNYEQY
TRBV7-8	TRBJ2-3	10	ASSSGQESQY
TRBV5-1	TRBJ2-3	11	ASSALRGDTQY
TRBV10-2	TRBJ2-1	12	ASGGLGPYNEQF
TRBV20-1	TRBJ2-3	15	SARDQGTGGPEDTQY
TRBV9	TRBJ2-1	15	ASSVGRGGRPYNEQF
TRBV28	TRBJ1-5	13	ASSFPGLSNQPQH
TRBV2	TRBJ2-5	13	ASSRQGILQETQY
TRBV25-1	TRBJ1-6	12	ASSPRTVNSPLH
TRBV25-1	TRBJ1-3	11	ASRVPGGNTIY
TRBV4-2	TRBJ2-3	14	ASSSRLAGAEDTQY
TRBV12-3/TRBV12-4	TRBJ2-1	14	ASTPGGSRLYNEQF
TRBV27	TRBJ2-5	11	ARTRDSWATQY
TRBV5-1	-	13	ASSKTGTGNHEQY
TRBV11-1	TRBJ2-1	15	ASSAQGASRHIYEQF
TRBV7-2	TRBJ1-1	11	ASSPSPSTEAF